This passage covers 30 T cell receptor beta chains from one sample sequenced in a study of OX40 agonist ivuxolimab in advanced cancers. Libraries were prepared by immunoSEQ multiplex PCR; TCRdb keeps only in-frame clonotypes and omits some of them. Among 70,000 to 80,000 clones listed, about 81% were seen once. The sequencing here drew on CD4+ or CD8+ T cells sorted from blood, taken in a trial of the OX40 agonist ivuxolimab. The receptors come from an adult with an advanced solid tumor such as melanoma, head and neck, liver or kidney cancer.

This clone appeared once. V usage is TRBV5-1 and J usage is TRBJ2-6; 8 bases are a match to TRBD1. CDR1 and CDR2 (germline): SGHRS, YFSETQ. V was pared by 2 bases and J by 0 bases, with 7 bases of the junction left unmatched. CDR3 length: 18 residues. Here the CDR3 DNA reads TGCGCCAGCAGCTTCGGACAGGGCGACCTCTCTGGGGCCAACGTCCTGACTTTC. It codes for CASSFGQGDLSGANVLTF.

The chain recombines TRBV27 with TRBJ2-5; 7 bases match TRBD2. After removal of 11 bases from V and 11 bases from J, the junction contained 5 bases not matched to a gene. The CDR3 is 9 amino acids. Germline CDR1 MNHEY, CDR2 SMNVEV (reference sequence). CDR3 nucleotide sequence: TGTGCCCCTTTGGGAGGGCAGTACTTC. Its translation is CAPLGGQYF.

J is TRBJ1-2 and V is TRBV19; 9 bases are shared with TRBD1. Germline V lookup: CDR1 LNHDA, CDR2 SQIVND (reference sequence). This CDR3 contains 14 residues. V was clipped by 3 bases and J by 6 bases; unmatched bases: 5. The CDR3 spells CASSIPGTGNGYTF. CDR3 nucleotides: TGTGCCAGTAGTATCCCCGGGACAGGGAATGGCTACACCTTC.

V gene TRBV9 combines with J gene TRBJ1-1; D not resolved. Trimming shortened V by 3 bases and J by 6 bases, and 21 bases separated the two germline ends. CDR3 length equals 16 residues. CDR1 and CDR2 (germline): SGDLS, YYNGEE. CDR3 region: CASSDGPDRGNAEAFF. The CDR3 DNA follows: TGTGCCAGCAGCGACGGACCCGACCGGGGAAACGCTGAAGCTTTCTTT.

V gene TRBV11-3 combines with J gene TRBJ1-1, with D unclear. V was pared by 3 bases and J by 0 bases, with 11 bases between. Germline values: CDR1 SGHNT, CDR2 YENEEA. This CDR3 region has 15 residues. The CDR3 reads CASSFNSPMNTEAFF. The CDR3 DNA reads TGTGCCAGCAGCTTTAACAGTCCAATGAACACTGAAGCTTTCTTT.

The J gene is TRBJ2-5, the V gene TRBV11-2; D is perhaps TRBD1 or TRBD2 (5 bases each). The CDR3 covers 14 residues. Between the trimmed V and J ends, which lost 6 bases and 5 bases, there was a span of 16 bases. Germline V gene sequence: CDR1 SGHAT, CDR2 FQNNGV. Here the CDR3 DNA reads TGTGCCAGCAGTCCGATGGGACGAGAGGAGACCCAGTACTTC. It specifies CASSPMGREETQYF.

V is TRBV30 and J is TRBJ1-2; possibly TRBD1 for D (6 bases). V was pared by 2 bases and J by 8 bases, with 12 bases between. The CDR3 extends over 12 amino acids. Germline values: CDR1 GTSNPN, CDR2 SVGIG (reference sequence). CDR3 amino acids: CAWSLIQGGYTF. CDR3 DNA: TGTGCCTGGAGTCTCATTCAGGGGGGCTACACCTTC.

The V call is TRBV6-5, the J call TRBJ1-3; D gene uncertain. Germline values: CDR1 MNHEY, CDR2 SVGAGI. This CDR3 is 13 amino acids long. V gave up 7 bases and J gave up 0 bases, with 7 bases separating them. Here the CDR3 reads CASKQVSGNTIYF. The CDR3 DNA is TGTGCCAGCAAGCAGGTCTCTGGAAACACCATATATTTT.

The V call is TRBV27, the J call TRBJ1-1, with TRBD1 as a possible D gene (6 bases). Germline V CDR1 and CDR2: MNHEY, SMNVEV (reference sequence). This CDR3 spans 13 amino acids. V lost 5 bases and J 3 bases, leaving 10 bases between the germline ends. This CDR3 is CASSKNRDTEAFF. The CDR3 region has the DNA TGTGCCAGCAGTAAGAACAGGGACACTGAAGCTTTCTTT.

This clone came up a few times. The chain links TRBV7-2 to TRBJ2-5, with D possibly TRBD2 on 5 matching bases. Germline CDR1 is SGHTA and CDR2 is FQGNSA. Trimming took off 1 base at V and 0 bases at J, with 6 bases between the two ends. The CDR3 is 14 residues long. In DNA, the CDR3 is TGTGCCAGCAGCTTAGGGGAGTACCAAGAGACCCAGTACTTC. It specifies CASSLGEYQETQYF.

J is TRBJ2-7 and V is TRBV14, with 7 bases fitting TRBD2. The V and J ends lost 5 bases and 9 bases, in that order; junction bases with no gene match: 7. CDR1 is SGHDN, CDR2 FVKESK, per germline. The CDR3 covers 12 residues. CDR3 sequence: CASSSSGRGQYF. The CDR3 nucleotides are TGTGCCAGCAGCTCGTCAGGGAGGGGGCAGTACTTC.

In its sample, this clone was seen a few times. The V call is TRBV30, the J call TRBJ2-1, with D possibly TRBD2 on 5 matching bases. Trimming removed 2 bases at V and 4 bases at J, with 15 bases between. Germline-derived CDR1 and CDR2 are GTSNPN and SVGIG (reference sequence). This CDR3 comprises 15 residues. The CDR3 sequence: CAWSLSGVLYNEQFF. In nucleotides, the CDR3 is TGTGCCTGGAGTCTAAGCGGAGTCCTGTACAATGAGCAGTTCTTC.

This clone has only one observation. This chain links TRBV20-1 with TRBJ1-6; D gene uncertain. CDR1 is DFQATT and CDR2 is SNEGSKA in the germline V gene (reference sequence). The CDR3 extends over 11 amino acids. Trimming removed 7 bases from V and 7 bases from J, with 8 bases in between. DNA of the CDR3: TGCAGTGTCAAGGGCAATTCACCCCTCCACTTT. The encoded protein is CSVKGNSPLHF.

The rearrangement joins TRBV6-1 to TRBJ1-4, with a tentative D call TRBD1 (5 bases). CDR3 length equals 13 residues. CDR1 MNHNS and CDR2 SASEGT come from the germline V gene. Trimming stripped 2 bases from V and 10 bases from J, with 11 bases between. The CDR3 protein is CASSERSRGKLFF. For the CDR3, the DNA is TGTGCCAGCAGTGAAAGATCAAGGGGAAAACTGTTTTTT.

This clone appeared once. This rearrangement joins TRBV9 to TRBJ2-1; the match to TRBD2 covers 14 bases. V was pared by 4 bases and J by 8 bases, with 5 bases of the junction left unmatched. The CDR3 runs to 15 residues. Per the germline V gene, CDR1 is SGDLS and CDR2 is YYNGEE. The CDR3 protein is CASSPGTSGSYEQFF. CDR3 coding DNA: TGTGCCAGCAGCCCTGGGACTAGCGGGAGCTATGAGCAGTTCTTC.

This clone was seen only once. The CDR3 DNA is TGTGCCAGCAAACGGCGTGAGGTGAACACTGAAGCTTTCTTT. Its translation: CASKRREVNTEAFF. This chain links TRBV5-4 with TRBJ1-1; D remains unclear. V gave up 6 bases and J gave up 0 bases, with 12 bases separating them. The germline V gene encodes CDR1 SGHNT and CDR2 YYREEE (reference sequence). This CDR3 has 14 amino acids. Together with reference TRBV5-4 and TRBJ1-1, the CDR3 gives the full variable domain: ETGVTQSPTHLIKTRGQQVTLRCSSQSGHNTVSWYQQALGQGPQFIFQYYREEENGRGNFPPRFSGLQFPNYSSELNVNALELDDSALYLCASKRREVNTEAFFGQGTRLTVV.

The V call is TRBV10-2, the J call TRBJ2-3; D might be TRBD2 (5 bases). Per germline, CDR1 WSHSY and CDR2 SAAADI. Trimming stripped 0 bases from V and 2 bases from J, with 9 bases between. The CDR3 runs 15 residues. CDR3 protein: CASSESGISTDTQYF. CDR3 nucleotides: TGCGCCAGCAGTGAGTCCGGGATTTCCACAGATACGCAGTATTTT.

CDR3 DNA sequence: TGCAGCCTAGGGGGGGGCAATGGCTACACCTTC. This translates into CSLGGGNGYTF. This sequence joins TRBV20-1 and TRBJ1-2, with a weak D call TRBD1 (6 bases). Germline-derived CDR1 and CDR2 are DFQATT and SNEGSKA (reference sequence). This CDR3 region has 11 residues.

The V gene is TRBV7-9, the J gene TRBJ2-3, with unresolved D. Germline loops: CDR1 SEHNR, CDR2 FQNEAQ (reference sequence). V was pared by 7 bases and J by 4 bases, with 12 bases between. This CDR3 has 13 residues. CDR3 region: CASTPKVADTQYF. CDR3 nucleotide sequence: TGTGCCAGCACTCCCAAAGTGGCAGATACGCAGTATTTT.

V gene TRBV11-1 combines with J gene TRBJ2-2; D tentatively fits TRBD1 or TRBD2 (6 bases each). Germline CDR1 is SGHAT and CDR2 is FQDESV (reference sequence). With 4 bases removed from V and 4 bases from J, the gap between germline ends came to 10 bases. The CDR3 sequence is 14 residues long. The CDR3 loop is CASSWGRGTGELFF. The CDR3 nucleotides read TGTGCCAGCAGCTGGGGGCGGGGCACCGGGGAGCTGTTTTTT.

This chain joins TRBV5-1 and TRBJ2-1; 9 bases map to TRBD2. The CDR3 contains 14 residues. V dropped 4 bases and J dropped 8; count of bases not matched to a gene: 7. Germline CDR1 is SGHRS and CDR2 is YFSETQ. CDR3 residues: CASSAGTSSDEQFF. The DNA of the CDR3 is TGCGCCAGCAGCGCCGGGACTAGCTCCGATGAGCAGTTCTTC.

The chain uses TRBV5-1 and TRBJ2-1, with TRBD1 matching over 9 bases. The CDR3 contains 15 residues. Trimming removed 4 bases from V and 4 bases from J; junction bases left unmatched: 6. CDR1 and CDR2 from the germline V gene are SGHRS and YFSETQ. The DNA of the CDR3 is TGCGCCAGCAGCCCGACAGGGGGGGTATACAATGAGCAGTTCTTC. Translated: CASSPTGGVYNEQFF.

The table lists this clone with a few counts. The rearrangement uses TRBV25-1 and TRBJ2-5; no reliable D call. The germline V gene has CDR1 MGHDK and CDR2 SYGVNS. The CDR3 contains 12 residues. Trimming pared 6 bases from V and 5 bases from J, leaving 10 bases between. This CDR3 is CASSHALETQYF. CDR3 DNA: TGTGCCAGCAGCCACGCCTTGGAGACCCAGTACTTC. Based on the CDR3 plus reference TRBV25-1 and TRBJ2-5, the full variable domain is EADIYQTPRYLVIGTGKKITLECSQTMGHDKMYWYQQDPGMELHLIHYSYGVNSTEKGDLSSESTVSRIRTEHFPLTLESARPSHTSQYLCASSHALETQYFGPGTRLLVL.

The V and J genes are TRBV19 and TRBJ1-2, with D perhaps TRBD1 (5 bases). This CDR3 contains 14 residues. Germline V gene sequence: CDR1 LNHDA, CDR2 SQIVND (reference sequence). V dropped 4 bases and J dropped 1 base, with 10 bases sitting between them. The CDR3 DNA reads as TGTGCCAGTAGTAGGGACGGAAATAACTATGGCTACACCTTC. It yields the protein CASSRDGNNYGYTF.

The genes are TRBV2 and TRBJ2-2; D is uncertain. The CDR3 contains 17 residues. Germline-derived CDR1 and CDR2 are SNHLY and FYNNEI. V shed 2 bases and J shed 4 bases, with 17 bases lying between them. The CDR3 region has the DNA TGTGCCAGCAGTGAAATGACGGCCTTCGGGTTCACCGGGGAGCTGTTTTTT. Amino acid sequence: CASSEMTAFGFTGELFF.

This clone was counted only a few times. The V call is TRBV5-4, the J call TRBJ2-3, with 7 bases fitting TRBD2. J lost 3 bases, V lost 1 base, and 11 bases had no gene match. This CDR3 region has 17 residues. CDR1 and CDR2 (germline): SGHNT, YYREEE (reference sequence). CDR3 sequence: CASSLWREGLGTDTQYF. CDR3 nucleotides: TGTGCCAGCAGCTTGTGGAGGGAGGGCCTTGGAACAGATACGCAGTATTTT.

The chain joins TRBV7-2 to TRBJ1-2; TRBD1 matches at 8 bases. From germline, CDR1 is SGHTA and CDR2 FQGNSA. The CDR3 is 16 amino acids. Trimming cost V 1 base and J 8 bases; bases outside gene matches: 12. The CDR3 region is CASSLVTGQGRGGYTF. The CDR3 DNA reads TGTGCCAGCAGCTTAGTGACAGGACAGGGTAGGGGAGGCTACACCTTC.

The rearrangement uses TRBV9 and TRBJ2-7; 8 bases map to TRBD2. The CDR3 covers 17 residues. The junction had 12 bases not matched to a gene; V was cut back by 4 bases and J by 0 bases. Germline assignment: CDR1 SGDLS and CDR2 YYNGEE. The CDR3 DNA is TGTGCCAGCAGCCCCCGCTTACTAGCGGCGAGCTCCTACGAGCAGTACTTC. Its protein product is CASSPRLLAASSYEQYF.

This clone came up once. The J gene is TRBJ1-4, the V gene TRBV21-1. TRBV21-1 is shown as a pseudogene. CDR3 size: 11 residues. The CDR3: CASGKREKLFF. The CDR3 DNA sequence: TGTGCCAGCGGGAAGCGGGAAAAACTGTTTTTT.

The DNA for the CDR3 is TGTGCCAGCAGCCCACGGACTAGCACAGATACGCAGTATTTT. Encoded protein: CASSPRTSTDTQYF. The rearrangement links TRBV9 to TRBJ2-3, with D possibly being TRBD2 (5 bases). This CDR3 comprises 14 residues. Germline assignment: CDR1 SGDLS and CDR2 YYNGEE. Trimming took 4 bases from V and 0 from J, leaving 9 bases between them.